Below, 24 T cell receptor beta chains from the same sample are listed, as sequenced in a study of blood T cell repertoires in COVID-19. TCRdb keeps only in-frame clones here, not all; method: immunoSEQ multiplex PCR. This table has some 70,000 clones, approximately 90% appearing once. The sample taken for sequencing was peripheral blood. The receptors here all came from a man aged 50 or older with acute or convalescent COVID-19.

The CDR3 loop is CASSATLAMGTDTQYF. The CDR3 nucleotides read TGTGCCAGCTCAGCGACACTAGCGATGGGCACAGATACGCAGTATTTT. V and J are TRBV18 and TRBJ2-3; 7 bases match TRBD2. Germline CDR1 reads KGHSH; CDR2 reads LQKENI. V gave up 5 bases and J gave up 1 base; unmatched junction bases: 9. CDR3 length equals 16 residues.

This rearrangement joins TRBV5-1 to TRBJ1-3; D uncertain. The CDR3 loop spans 15 amino acids. Germline assignment: CDR1 SGHRS and CDR2 YFSETQ. The V end was cut by 0 bases, the J end by 0 bases, with 7 bases between. Here the CDR3 reads CASSLGAHSGNTIYF. The CDR3 nucleotides are TGCGCCAGCAGCTTGGGCGCCCACTCTGGAAACACCATATATTTT.

The chain combines TRBV24-1 with TRBJ2-2; D possibly corresponds to TRBD1 (5 bases). CDR1 and CDR2 (germline): KGHDR, SFDVKD. There are 17 residues in the CDR3. V lost 4 bases and J 4 bases, leaving 18 bases between the germline ends. For the CDR3, the DNA is TGTGCCACCAGTGACCCTAGACAGAGAACAACCACCGGGGAGCTGTTTTTT. It specifies CATSDPRQRTTTGELFF.

This chain links TRBV5-4 with TRBJ1-6; TRBD1 agrees at 7 bases. Trimming removed 1 base from V and 5 bases from J; junction bases left unmatched: 9. Germline V lookup: CDR1 SGHNT, CDR2 YYREEE (reference sequence). This CDR3 is 17 amino acids long. The CDR3 DNA sequence: TGTGCCAGCAGCTTGAGCGCCGGGACAGCCAATAATTCACCCCTCCACTTT. Translation gives CASSLSAGTANNSPLHF.

The chain recombines TRBV5-1 with TRBJ1-3; no clear D. The germline V gene has CDR1 SGHRS and CDR2 YFSETQ. V gave up 0 bases and J gave up 4 bases, with 11 bases separating them. The CDR3 loop spans 15 amino acids. CDR3 in amino acids: CASSLVQPGGNTIYF. For the CDR3, the DNA is TGCGCCAGCAGCTTGGTCCAACCGGGAGGAAACACCATATATTTT. The whole variable domain, remainder taken from reference TRBV5-1 and TRBJ1-3, is KAGVTQTPRYLIKTRGQQVTLSCSPISGHRSVSWYQQTPGQGLQFLFEYFSETQRNKGNFPGRFSGRQFSNSRSEMNVSTLELGDSALYLCASSLVQPGGNTIYFGEGSWLTVV.

This clone was counted only a few times. The chain links TRBV4-2 to TRBJ2-5; D might be TRBD1 (6 bases). Germline V gene data show CDR1 as LGHNA and CDR2 as YNFKEQ. The V gene lost 0 bases and the J gene lost 5 bases, with 13 bases spanning the gap. The CDR3 runs 15 residues. The CDR3 region is CASSQETGGAETQYF. As DNA, the CDR3 is TGTGCCAGCAGCCAAGAGACAGGAGGTGCTGAGACCCAGTACTTC.

The J gene is TRBJ1-1, the V gene TRBV18; 7 nucleotides match TRBD1. Germline CDR1 reads KGHSH; CDR2 reads LQKENI. Trimming removed 6 bases from V and 1 base from J; junction bases left unmatched: 2. This CDR3 comprises 13 residues. CDR3 sequence (DNA): TGTGCCAGCTCGGGGGACAGGAACACTGAAGCTTTCTTT. Translated, it gives CASSGDRNTEAFF.

This clone was found a few times. V usage is TRBV27 and J usage is TRBJ2-1; D is uncertain. The V and J ends lost 2 bases and 1 base respectively, with 12 bases between them. This CDR3 comprises 16 residues. The germline CDR1 and CDR2 sequences are MNHEY and SMNVEV (reference sequence). CDR3 loop: CASSLMVRGSYNEQFF. The CDR3 bases are TGTGCCAGCAGTTTAATGGTCAGAGGTTCCTACAATGAGCAGTTCTTC.

Details on this clone: Other nucleotide sequences in the sample specify the same CDR3. V gene TRBV24-1 combines with J gene TRBJ2-1; D perhaps matches TRBD1 (5 bases). This CDR3 has 15 amino acids. Germline-derived CDR1 and CDR2 are KGHDR and SFDVKD. The germline V and J ends were trimmed by 1 base and 5 bases, with 11 bases remaining between them. The CDR3 sequence: CATSDLRGSNNEQFF. The CDR3 bases are TGTGCCACCAGTGATTTAAGGGGATCCAACAATGAGCAGTTCTTC.

V and J are TRBV30 and TRBJ1-2; 7 positions match TRBD1. The J segment lost 7 bases and the V segment lost 4 bases, leaving 18 bases of the junction unmatched. This CDR3 has 16 amino acids. Germline CDR1 GTSNPN, CDR2 SVGIG (reference sequence). For the CDR3, the DNA is TGTGCCTGGACCGGAACCGGGACAGCCGCTTTTGGTGGCTACACCTTC. Its protein is CAWTGTGTAAFGGYTF.

This clone has a single count. The rearrangement uses TRBV5-1 and TRBJ2-3, with 14 bases aligning to TRBD2. CDR1 SGHRS and CDR2 YFSETQ come from the germline V gene. CDR3 size: 18 residues. V trimming: 3 bases; J trimming: 4 bases; junction bases outside the gene matches: 10. Here the CDR3 reads CASSSGTSGRSSADTQYF. The DNA of the CDR3 is TGCGCCAGCAGCTCGGGGACTAGCGGGAGATCAAGCGCAGATACGCAGTATTTT. Filled out from reference TRBV5-1 and TRBJ2-3, the complete variable domain reads KAGVTQTPRYLIKTRGQQVTLSCSPISGHRSVSWYQQTPGQGLQFLFEYFSETQRNKGNFPGRFSGRQFSNSRSEMNVSTLELGDSALYLCASSSGTSGRSSADTQYFGPGTRLTVL.

The chain links TRBV9 to TRBJ2-4; 9 bases map to TRBD1. CDR1 is SGDLS, CDR2 YYNGEE, per germline. There are 16 residues in the CDR3. V gave up 3 bases and J gave up 0 bases; unmatched junction bases: 4. CDR3 amino acids: CASSAGTGLAKNIQYF. The CDR3, as DNA: TGTGCCAGCAGCGCCGGGACAGGGTTAGCCAAAAACATTCAGTACTTC.

This chain connects TRBV19 to TRBJ2-7, with a tentative D call TRBD2 (6 bases). Germline assignment: CDR1 LNHDA and CDR2 SQIVND (reference sequence). Trimming left V 3 bases short and J 3 bases short, with 18 bases between. This CDR3 comprises 16 residues. The CDR3 protein is CASSITERAYIYEQYF. CDR3 coding DNA: TGTGCCAGTAGTATTACCGAGCGGGCCTATATCTACGAGCAGTACTTC.

This rearrangement joins TRBV19 to TRBJ2-6, with 9 bases lining up with TRBD1. The CDR3 contains 19 residues. CDR1 is LNHDA and CDR2 is SQIVND in the germline V gene (reference sequence). V lost 7 bases to trimming and J lost 1 base; unmatched junction nucleotides: 14. The CDR3 bases are TGTGCCAGTACAAACCTCCAGGGGACAGGGATATCTGGGGCCAACGTCCTGACTTTC. It yields the protein CASTNLQGTGISGANVLTF.

The rearrangement uses TRBV24-1 and TRBJ2-3, with 10 bases lining up with TRBD2. Germline-derived CDR1 and CDR2 are KGHDR and SFDVKD. J lost 5 bases, V lost 1 base, and 5 bases had no gene match. The CDR3 runs to 16 residues. CDR3 residues: CATSDFVAGGLDTQYF. CDR3 nucleotides: TGTGCCACCAGTGATTTCGTAGCGGGAGGATTAGATACGCAGTATTTT.

The gene calls are TRBV28 and TRBJ1-1; TRBD1 might be the D (5 bases). Germline V CDR1 and CDR2: MDHEN, SYDVKM. The CDR3 has 15 residues. With 2 bases removed from V and 3 bases from J, the gap between germline ends came to 13 bases. The DNA for the CDR3 is TGTGCCAGCAGTTTAGGTGGTCAACAGGACACTGAAGCTTTCTTT. This translates into CASSLGGQQDTEAFF.

The chain uses TRBV19 and TRBJ2-5, with D possibly matching TRBD2 (7 bases). The CDR3 covers 14 residues. Trimming stripped 5 bases from V and 5 bases from J, with 15 bases between. Looked up from germline, CDR1 is LNHDA and CDR2 is SQIVND (reference sequence). CDR3 residues: CASSPRGAVETQYF. The CDR3 DNA sequence: TGTGCCAGTAGTCCCCGGGGGGCGGTTGAGACCCAGTACTTC. Full variable domain (missing parts from reference TRBV19 and TRBJ2-5): DGGITQSPKYLFRKEGQNVTLSCEQNLNHDAMYWYRQDPGQGLRLIYYSQIVNDFQKGDIAEGYSVSREKKESFPLTVTSAQKNPTAFYLCASSPRGAVETQYFGPGTRLLVL.

This chain uses TRBV28 with TRBJ2-3; TRBD2 might be the D (6 bases). V was cut by 0 bases and J by 0 bases, with 25 bases left in between. Germline lookup yields CDR1 MDHEN and CDR2 SYDVKM. CDR3 size: 21 residues. This chain's CDR3 is CASSLCLGLYLGEPSTDTQYF. For the CDR3, the DNA is TGTGCCAGCAGTTTATGTTTGGGACTCTACCTGGGGGAACCTAGCACAGATACGCAGTATTTT.

This chain links TRBV30 with TRBJ1-5; 10 nucleotides match TRBD1. Trimming removed 1 base from V and 6 bases from J; junction bases left unmatched: 12. Germline V gene lookup returns CDR1 GTSNPN and CDR2 SVGIG (reference sequence). The CDR3 runs to 17 residues. The DNA of the CDR3 is TGTGCCTGGAGTGGCCCCTTCGGGACAGGGGCTCGTCAGCCCCAGCATTTT. It codes for CAWSGPFGTGARQPQHF.

V is TRBV9 and J is TRBJ2-1, with D possibly being TRBD1 (6 bases). Trimming pared 1 base from V and 12 bases from J, leaving 17 bases between. Germline CDR1 reads SGDLS; CDR2 reads YYNGEE. This CDR3 has 14 amino acids. The CDR3 nucleotides are TGTGCCAGCAGCGTACGGGCCCTGGACAGTTCGCAGTTCTTC. Translation gives CASSVRALDSSQFF.

V is TRBV3-1 (or the pseudogene TRBV3-2) and J is TRBJ1-6, with TRBD1 matching over 10 bases. V lost 4 bases to trimming and J lost 7 bases; unmatched junction nucleotides: 4. Germline V gives CDR1 LGHDT, CDR2 YNNKEL (reference sequence). This CDR3 contains 15 residues. CDR3 coding DNA: TGTGCCAGCAGCCGACCGGGACAGGGGAATTCACCCCTCCACTTT. Protein: CASSRPGQGNSPLHF.

The chain has TRBV19 and TRBJ1-5, with D tentatively TRBD1 (6 bases). The CDR3 extends over 16 amino acids. The ends were cut back, 6 bases at V and 4 bases at J, with 19 bases in the middle. The V gene's germline CDR1 is LNHDA and CDR2 SQIVND (reference sequence). CDR3 coding DNA: TGTGCCAGTAGCTCTCCCGGGGACACCCTTAATCAGCCCCAGCATTTT. Its protein is CASSSPGDTLNQPQHF.

Only one count was recorded for this clone. DNA of the CDR3: TGTGCCAGCAGTTCGGCAGGGAATGGCTACACCTTC. Amino acids: CASSSAGNGYTF. V is TRBV12-3 or TRBV12-4 and J is TRBJ1-2, with TRBD1 as a possible D gene (5 bases). The V end lost 4 bases, the J end lost 6 bases, and 9 bases lay between the germline ends. The CDR3 length is 12 residues.

The chain joins TRBV5-4 to TRBJ1-3; D perhaps matches TRBD1 (6 bases). V lost 0 bases and J 2 bases, leaving 18 bases between the germline ends. CDR3 length equals 18 residues. Germline V gives CDR1 SGHNT, CDR2 YYREEE (reference sequence). The CDR3 sequence is CASSLAGGALGPGNTIYF. The CDR3 region has the DNA TGTGCCAGCAGCTTGGCCGGGGGGGCGCTGGGTCCTGGAAACACCATATATTTT.